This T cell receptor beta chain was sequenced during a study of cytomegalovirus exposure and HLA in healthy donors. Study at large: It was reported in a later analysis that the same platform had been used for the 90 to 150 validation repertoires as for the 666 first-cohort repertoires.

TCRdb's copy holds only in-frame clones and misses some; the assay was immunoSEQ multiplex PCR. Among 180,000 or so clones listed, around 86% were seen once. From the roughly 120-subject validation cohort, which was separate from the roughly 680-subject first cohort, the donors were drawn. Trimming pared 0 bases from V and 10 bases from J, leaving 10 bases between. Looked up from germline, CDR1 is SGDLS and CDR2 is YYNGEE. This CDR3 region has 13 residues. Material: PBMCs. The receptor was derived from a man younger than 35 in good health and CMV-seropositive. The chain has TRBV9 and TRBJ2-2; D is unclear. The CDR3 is CASSVVSGEELFF. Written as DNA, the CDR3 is TGTGCCAGCAGCGTAGTTTCGGGTGAGGAGCTGTTTTTT.